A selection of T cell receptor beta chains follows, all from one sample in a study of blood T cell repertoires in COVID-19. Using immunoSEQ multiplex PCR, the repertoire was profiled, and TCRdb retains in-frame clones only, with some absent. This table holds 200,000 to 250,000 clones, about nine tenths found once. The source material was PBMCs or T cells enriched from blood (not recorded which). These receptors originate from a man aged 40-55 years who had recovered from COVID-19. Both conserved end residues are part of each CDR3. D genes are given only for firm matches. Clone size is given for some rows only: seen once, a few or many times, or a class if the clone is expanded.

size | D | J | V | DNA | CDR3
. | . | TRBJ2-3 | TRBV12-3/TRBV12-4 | TGTGCCAGCAGTTTACTACTCACAGATACGCAGTATTTT | CASSLLLTDTQYF
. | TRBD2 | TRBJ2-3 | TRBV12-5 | TGTGCTAGTGGTTTGCCCTCCTGGCGGGGGTTCACAGATACGCAGTATTTT | CASGLPSWRGFTDTQYF
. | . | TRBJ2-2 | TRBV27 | TGTGCCAGCAGCCTAAGGGGGGGCGACACCGGGGAGCTGTTTTTT | CASSLRGGDTGELFF
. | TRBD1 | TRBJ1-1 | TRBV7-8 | TGTGCCAGCAGCTCGGGACAGTACTACACTGAAGCTTTCTTT | CASSSGQYYTEAFF
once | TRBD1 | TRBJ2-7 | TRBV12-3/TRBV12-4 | TGTGCCAGCAGGTCGGGACAGGGGGGCGAGCAGTACTTC | CASRSGQGGEQYF
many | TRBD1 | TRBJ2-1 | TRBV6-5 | TGTGCCAGCAGCGTGGGACAGACCTCCTACAATGAGCAGTTCTTC | CASSVGQTSYNEQFF
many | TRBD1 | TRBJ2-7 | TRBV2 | TGTGCCAGTACCGGGACAGGGGGTTACGAGCAGTACTTC | CASTGTGGYEQYF
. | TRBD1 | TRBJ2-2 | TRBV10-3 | TGTGCCATCAGGGACAGGTCGAACACCGGGGAGCTGTTTTTT | CAIRDRSNTGELFF
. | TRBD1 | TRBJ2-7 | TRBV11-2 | TGTGCCAGCAGCCAGGGACAGGGGGCCGCCTACGAGCAGTACTTC | CASSQGQGAAYEQYF
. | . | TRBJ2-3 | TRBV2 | TGTGCCAGTCAGAGCCAGGCCGGCACAGATACGCAGTATTTT | CASQSQAGTDTQYF
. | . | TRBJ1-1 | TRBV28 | TGTGCCAGCACTTACCTCCGGGGGGCGACTGAAGCTTTCTTT | CASTYLRGATEAFF
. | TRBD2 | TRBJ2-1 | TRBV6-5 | TGTGCCAGCAGTTACTCGCGGACTAGCTGGAATGAGCAGTTCTTC | CASSYSRTSWNEQFF
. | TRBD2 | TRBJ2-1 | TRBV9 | TGTGCCAGCAGCGTAGATTCTGGGCGGGGGGTTTTCAATGAGCAGTTCTTC | CASSVDSGRGVFNEQFF
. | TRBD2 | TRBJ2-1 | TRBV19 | TGTGCCAGTAGTATATGGACTAGCCGGTACAATGAGCAGTTCTTC | CASSIWTSRYNEQFF
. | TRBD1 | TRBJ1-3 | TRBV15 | TGTGCCACCAGCAGGGACAGGGGTTCTGGAAACACCATATATTTT | CATSRDRGSGNTIYF
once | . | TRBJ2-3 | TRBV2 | TGTGCCAGCACCCTGGACAGAGGGGGGGCAGATACGCAGTATTTT | CASTLDRGGADTQYF
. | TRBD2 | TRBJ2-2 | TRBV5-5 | TGTGCCAGCAGCGGGCCCCGGGGGGTTGACACCGGGGAGCTGTTTTTT | CASSGPRGVDTGELFF
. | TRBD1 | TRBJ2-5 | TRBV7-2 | TGTGCCAGCAGAGCGACAGGGAGAGAGACCCAGTACTTC | CASRATGRETQYF
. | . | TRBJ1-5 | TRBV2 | TGTGCCAGCAACACAGAAGCCTACAATCAGCCCCAGCATTTT | CASNTEAYNQPQHF
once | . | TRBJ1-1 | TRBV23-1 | TGCGCCAGCAGTCCGCCGTCGGGGATAGAGGGAATGAACACTGAAGCTTTCTTT | CASSPPSGIEGMNTEAFF